The present TCR beta chain was sequenced within a study of glioma-infiltrating T cells after dendritic cell vaccination. In the study overall: Three intradermal dendritic cell vaccine injections were given every two weeks.

Time point defined: after dendritic cell vaccination, including at tumor progression/relapse. Isocitrate dehydrogenase mutation was absent in all glioblastoma patients. Blood PBMC samples: pre-vaccination, two weeks post third vaccination, and at tumor progression. The trim removed 4 bases at V and 6 bases at J, leaving 8 bases unmatched. The germline V gene has CDR1 SGHRS and CDR2 YFSETQ. The CDR3 extends over 15 amino acids. The primer mix had 60 V beta and 13 J beta primers. The table came from immunoSEQ multiplex PCR; TCRdb's copy has only in-frame clones and leaves some out. The sample records 99,000 or so clones, 80% being singletons.

The rearrangement links TRBV5-1 to TRBJ2-5, with 11 nucleotides matching TRBD2. The sequence was obtained from a human donor with glioblastoma. The material was blood, obtained after dendritic cell vaccination. CDR3 nucleotide sequence: TGCGCCAGCAGCATTAGCGGGGGGGCCTCAAAGACCCAGTACTTC. It encodes CASSISGGASKTQYF. Based on the CDR3 plus reference TRBV5-1 and TRBJ2-5, the full variable domain is KAGVTQTPRYLIKTRGQQVTLSCSPISGHRSVSWYQQTPGQGLQFLFEYFSETQRNKGNFPGRFSGRQFSNSRSEMNVSTLELGDSALYLCASSISGGASKTQYFGPGTRLLVL.